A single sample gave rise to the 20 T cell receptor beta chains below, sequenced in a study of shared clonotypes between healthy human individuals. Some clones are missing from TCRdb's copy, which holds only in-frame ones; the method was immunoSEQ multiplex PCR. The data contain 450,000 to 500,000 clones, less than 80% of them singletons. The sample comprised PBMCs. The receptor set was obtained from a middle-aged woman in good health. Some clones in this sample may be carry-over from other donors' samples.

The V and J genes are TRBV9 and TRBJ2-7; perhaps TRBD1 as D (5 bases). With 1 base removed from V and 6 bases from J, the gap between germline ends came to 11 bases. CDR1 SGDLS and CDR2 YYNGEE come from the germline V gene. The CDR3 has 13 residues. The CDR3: CASSVLTVGEQYF. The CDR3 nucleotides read TGTGCCAGCAGCGTATTGACAGTTGGCGAGCAGTACTTC.

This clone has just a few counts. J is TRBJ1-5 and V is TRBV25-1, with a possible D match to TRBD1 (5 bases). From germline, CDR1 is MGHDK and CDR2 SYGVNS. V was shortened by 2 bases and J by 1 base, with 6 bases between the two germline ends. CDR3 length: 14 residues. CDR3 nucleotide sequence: TGTGCCAGCAGTGAAAGGGACAGCAATCAGCCCCAGCATTTT. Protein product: CASSERDSNQPQHF.

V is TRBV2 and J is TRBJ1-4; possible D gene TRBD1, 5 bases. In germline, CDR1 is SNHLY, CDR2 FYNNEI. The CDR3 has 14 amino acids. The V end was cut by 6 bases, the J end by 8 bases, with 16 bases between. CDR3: CASSDSGLGEKLFF. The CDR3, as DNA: TGTGCCAGCAGCGACAGTGGGTTGGGAGAAAAACTGTTTTTT.

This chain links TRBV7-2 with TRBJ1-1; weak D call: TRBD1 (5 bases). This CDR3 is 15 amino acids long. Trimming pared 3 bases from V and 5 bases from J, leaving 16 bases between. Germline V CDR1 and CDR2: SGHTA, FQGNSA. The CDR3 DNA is TGTGCCAGCAGCTTTTATCAGGGAGGTGGGACTGAAGCTTTCTTT. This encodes CASSFYQGGGTEAFF.

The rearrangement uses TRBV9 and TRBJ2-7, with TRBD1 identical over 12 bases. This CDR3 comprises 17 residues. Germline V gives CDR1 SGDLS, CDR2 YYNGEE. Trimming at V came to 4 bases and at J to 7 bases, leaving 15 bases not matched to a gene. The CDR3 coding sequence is TGTGCCAGCAGCAAATACCCGCCGGGACAGGGGGCGGGTGAGCAGTACTTC. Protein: CASSKYPPGQGAGEQYF.

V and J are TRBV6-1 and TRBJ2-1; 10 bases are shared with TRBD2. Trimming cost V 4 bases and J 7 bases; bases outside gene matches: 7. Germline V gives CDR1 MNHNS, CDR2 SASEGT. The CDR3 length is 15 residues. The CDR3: CASSALAGVANEQFF. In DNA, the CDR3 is TGTGCCAGCAGTGCCCTAGCGGGAGTGGCAAATGAGCAGTTCTTC.

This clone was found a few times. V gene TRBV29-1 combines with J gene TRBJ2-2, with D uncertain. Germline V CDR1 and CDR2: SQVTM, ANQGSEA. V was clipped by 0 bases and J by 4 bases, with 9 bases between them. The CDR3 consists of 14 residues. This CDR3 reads CSVEDRWVTGELFF. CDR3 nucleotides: TGCAGCGTTGAAGATCGTTGGGTCACCGGGGAGCTGTTTTTT.

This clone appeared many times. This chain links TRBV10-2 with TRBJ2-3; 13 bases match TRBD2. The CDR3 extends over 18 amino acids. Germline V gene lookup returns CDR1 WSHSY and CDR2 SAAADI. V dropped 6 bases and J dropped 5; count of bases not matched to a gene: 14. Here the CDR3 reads CASSKTSGREVIRDTQYF. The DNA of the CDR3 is TGCGCCAGCAGCAAAACTAGCGGGAGGGAAGTAATTCGAGATACGCAGTATTTT.

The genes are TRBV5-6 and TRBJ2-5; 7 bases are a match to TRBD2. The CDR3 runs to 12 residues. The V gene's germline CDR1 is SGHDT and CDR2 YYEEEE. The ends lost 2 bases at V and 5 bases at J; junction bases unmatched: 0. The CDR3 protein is CASSFGRETQYF. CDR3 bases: TGTGCCAGCAGCTTCGGGAGGGAGACCCAGTACTTC.

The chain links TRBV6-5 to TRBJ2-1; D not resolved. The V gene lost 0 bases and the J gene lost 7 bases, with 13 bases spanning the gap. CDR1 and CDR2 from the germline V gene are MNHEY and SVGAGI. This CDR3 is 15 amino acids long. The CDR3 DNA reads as TGTGCCAGCAGTTACTCCCTAGGCGAATGGAATGAGCAGTTCTTC. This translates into CASSYSLGEWNEQFF.

This CDR3 is CASSLIGLAGVGTGELFF. The CDR3 nucleotides read TGTGCCAGCAGCTTAATTGGTTTAGCGGGAGTGGGCACCGGGGAGCTGTTTTTT. This chain uses TRBV13 with TRBJ2-2; 9 bases match TRBD2. Trimming cost V 2 bases and J 4 bases; bases outside gene matches: 11. The V gene's germline CDR1 is PRHDT and CDR2 FYEKMQ (reference sequence). The CDR3 has 18 amino acids.

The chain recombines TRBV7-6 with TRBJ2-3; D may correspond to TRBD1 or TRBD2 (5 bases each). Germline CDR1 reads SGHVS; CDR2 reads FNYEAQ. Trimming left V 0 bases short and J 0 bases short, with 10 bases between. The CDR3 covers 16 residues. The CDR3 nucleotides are TGTGCCAGCAGCTTAGCGCAGGGACCAAGCACAGATACGCAGTATTTT. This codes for CASSLAQGPSTDTQYF.

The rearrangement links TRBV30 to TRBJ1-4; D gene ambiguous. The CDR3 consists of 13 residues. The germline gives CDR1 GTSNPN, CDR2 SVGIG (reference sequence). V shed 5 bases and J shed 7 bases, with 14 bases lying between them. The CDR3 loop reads CAWGLRRPEKLFF. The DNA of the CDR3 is TGTGCCTGGGGACTCCGACGGCCTGAAAAACTGTTTTTT.

CDR3 residues: CASTTNRRGYEQYF. The DNA of the CDR3 is TGTGCCAGCACCACCAACAGGAGGGGCTACGAGCAGTACTTC. The chain combines TRBV21-1 with TRBJ2-7; the table's D call of TRBD2 was not tested on the DNA. TRBV21-1 is listed as a pseudogene. The CDR3 is 14 residues long.

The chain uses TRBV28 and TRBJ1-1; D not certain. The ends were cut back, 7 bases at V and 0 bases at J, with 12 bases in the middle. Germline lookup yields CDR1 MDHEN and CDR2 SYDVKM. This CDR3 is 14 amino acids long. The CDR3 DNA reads TGTGCCAGCACGCGGCAGACCATGAACACTGAAGCTTTCTTT. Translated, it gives CASTRQTMNTEAFF.

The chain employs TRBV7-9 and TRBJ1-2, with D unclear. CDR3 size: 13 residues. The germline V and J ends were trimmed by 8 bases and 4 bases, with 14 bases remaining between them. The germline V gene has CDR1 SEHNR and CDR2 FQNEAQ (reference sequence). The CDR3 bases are TGTGCCAGCTCAATTACCGGACGCTATGGCTACACCTTC. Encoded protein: CASSITGRYGYTF. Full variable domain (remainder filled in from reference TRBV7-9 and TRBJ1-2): DTGVSQNPRHKITKRGQNVTFRCDPISEHNRLYWYRQTLGQGPEFLTYFQNEAQLEKSRLLSDRFSAERPKGSFSTLEIQRTEQGDSAMYLCASSITGRYGYTFGSGTRLTVV.

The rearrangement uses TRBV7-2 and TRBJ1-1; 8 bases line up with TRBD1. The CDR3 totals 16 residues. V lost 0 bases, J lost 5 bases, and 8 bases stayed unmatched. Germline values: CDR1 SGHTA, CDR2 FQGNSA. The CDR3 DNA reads TGTGCCAGCAGCTTAGCTAGCACAGGGGGGAAGACTGAAGCTTTCTTT. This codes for CASSLASTGGKTEAFF.

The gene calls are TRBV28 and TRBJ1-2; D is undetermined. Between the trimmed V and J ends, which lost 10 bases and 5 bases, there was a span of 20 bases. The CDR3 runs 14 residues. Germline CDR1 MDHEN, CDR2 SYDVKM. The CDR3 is CATHPMATAYGYTF. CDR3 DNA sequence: TGTGCCACCCACCCAATGGCGACCGCGTATGGCTACACCTTC.

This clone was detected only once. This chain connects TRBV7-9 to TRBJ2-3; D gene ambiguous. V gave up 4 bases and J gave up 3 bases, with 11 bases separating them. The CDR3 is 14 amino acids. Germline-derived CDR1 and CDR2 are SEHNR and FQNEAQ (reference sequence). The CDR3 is CASSSASRTDTQYF. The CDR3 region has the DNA TGTGCCAGCAGCTCGGCTAGTAGGACAGATACGCAGTATTTT.

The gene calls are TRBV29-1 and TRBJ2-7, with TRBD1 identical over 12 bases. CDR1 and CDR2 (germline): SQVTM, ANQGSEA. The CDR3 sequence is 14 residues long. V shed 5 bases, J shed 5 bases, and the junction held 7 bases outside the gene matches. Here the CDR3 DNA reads TGCAGCGTTAAAACGGGACAGGGGGCCCACGAGCAGTACTTC. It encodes CSVKTGQGAHEQYF.